This TCR beta chain is drawn from a study of cytomegalovirus exposure and HLA in healthy donors. Study observations and caveats: In a later analysis, an Asian-associated ancestry cluster reportedly showed fewer N-insertions than the approximately 700-donor mean. Apart from CMV serostatus, no immune exposure information was available.

The PCR used 60 Vbeta and 13 Jbeta primers. Assay used: immunoSEQ multiplex PCR; TCRdb lists only in-frame clones, some missing. The sample has 35,000 to 45,000 clones, over 60% seen once. Trimming shortened V by 2 bases and J by 6 bases, and 13 bases separated the two germline ends. Germline values: CDR1 KGHSH, CDR2 LQKENI. This CDR3 has 15 amino acids. A few counts support this clone. Its antigen remains unidentified. The sequence was collected from a woman in her 30s in good health and CMV-seronegative. The gene calls are TRBV18 and TRBJ1-4; no clear D. Sequencing input: PBMCs. The CDR3: CASSPGQRADEKLFF. The CDR3 coding sequence is TGTGCCAGCTCACCAGGTCAGAGGGCGGATGAAAAACTGTTTTTT.